A selection of T cell receptor beta chains follows, all from one sample in a study of blood T cell repertoires in COVID-19. Sequencing used immunoSEQ multiplex PCR; TCRdb keeps in-frame clones, though not all of them. The sample consists of 150,000 to 200,000 clones, approximately 86% of them appearing once. The sequencing sample was made of peripheral blood. These receptor sequences come from a woman older than 75 with COVID-19, enrolled during active disease. Each CDR3 is given with its conserved first and last residue. The order of the fields is V gene, D gene, clone size, J gene, CDR3 protein, CDR3 DNA. The D gene is left open where the match is weak. Size values are once, few and many counts, or a class for expanded clones, and some rows have none.

TRBV5-1,TRBD1,.,TRBJ1-4,CASSLGDRGVGATNEKLFF,TGCGCCAGCAGCTTGGGGGACAGGGGCGTAGGGGCAACTAATGAAAAACTGTTTTTT
TRBV5-6,TRBD1,.,TRBJ2-3,CASSLEGTGRTDTQYF,TGTGCCAGCAGCTTGGAGGGGACAGGGAGAACAGATACGCAGTATTTT
TRBV6-2/TRBV6-3,.,.,TRBJ1-2,CASSYEGVSGYTF,TGTGCCAGCAGTTACGAAGGGGTTAGCGGCTACACCTTC
TRBV28,TRBD1,.,TRBJ1-3,CASSLLLGQAGNTIYF,TGTGCCAGCAGTTTACTGTTAGGACAGGCTGGAAACACCATATATTTT
TRBV5-1,.,.,TRBJ1-3,CASSSGSGVGLTIYF,TGCGCCAGCAGCTCTGGTTCGGGGGTCGGACTCACCATATATTTT
TRBV19,.,.,TRBJ1-2,CASSIQGSNYGYTF,TGTGCCAGTAGTATCCAGGGTTCTAACTATGGCTACACCTTC
TRBV2,TRBD1,.,TRBJ2-3,CASSRDRHTDTQYF,TGTGCCAGCAGTAGGGACAGGCACACAGATACGCAGTATTTT
TRBV29-1,.,.,TRBJ1-1,CSVVRSTNTEAFF,TGCAGCGTTGTACGCAGTACCAACACTGAAGCTTTCTTT
TRBV11-1,TRBD1,.,TRBJ1-2,CASSTRTGQYGYTF,TGTGCCAGCAGCACTAGGACAGGGCAATATGGCTACACCTTC
TRBV6-6,.,.,TRBJ1-1,CATLLAVNTEAFF,TGTGCCACCCTTCTGGCAGTGAACACTGAAGCTTTCTTT
TRBV5-1,.,.,TRBJ2-7,CASSLAVLARSEGSYEQYF,TGCGCCAGCAGCTTGGCAGTTCTAGCGAGAAGTGAGGGGAGCTACGAGCAGTACTTC
TRBV5-8,.,few,TRBJ1-3,CASSPRSRGSGNTIYF,TGTGCCAGCAGCCCACGGTCCCGGGGATCTGGAAACACCATATATTTT
TRBV18,TRBD1,.,TRBJ2-4,CASSWDSGFRSIQYF,TGTGCCAGCTCCTGGGACAGTGGCTTTAGGAGCATTCAGTACTTC
TRBV6-6,.,.,TRBJ2-7,CASSYPFGSYEQYF,TGTGCCAGCAGTTACCCCTTCGGGTCCTACGAGCAGTACTTC
TRBV25-1,.,once,TRBJ2-5,CASTQRDRETQYF,TGTGCCAGCACCCAACGAGATCGAGAGACCCAGTACTTC
TRBV28,.,.,TRBJ2-2,CASSPYVTGELFF,TGTGCCAGCAGTCCCTACGTAACCGGGGAGCTGTTTTTT
TRBV27,.,few,TRBJ2-3,CASSSISTDTQYF,TGTGCCAGCAGTTCCATTAGCACAGATACGCAGTATTTT
TRBV10-3,TRBD1,.,TRBJ1-3,CAISGGQGSGNTIYF,TGTGCCATCAGTGGTGGACAGGGGAGTGGAAACACCATATATTTT
TRBV6-5,.,.,TRBJ1-4,CASRPQGLREKLFF,TGTGCCAGCAGGCCACAGGGCTTACGGGAAAAACTGTTTTTT
TRBV19,TRBD2,.,TRBJ2-7,CASSRLAGGKPYEQYF,TGTGCCAGTAGTAGATTAGCGGGAGGGAAACCCTACGAGCAGTACTTC
TRBV27,TRBD2,once,TRBJ2-5,CASSPQTSGANLQETQYF,TGTGCCAGCAGTCCTCAGACTAGCGGGGCAAATCTGCAAGAGACCCAGTACTTC
TRBV6-2/TRBV6-3,TRBD2,.,TRBJ2-1,CASSYRGGRGDNEQFF,TGTGCCAGCAGTTATCGGGGGGGGAGAGGCGACAATGAGCAGTTCTTC
TRBV2,.,few,TRBJ1-1,CASSVLSKATEAFF,TGTGCCAGCAGTGTTCTCTCGAAAGCCACTGAAGCTTTCTTT
TRBV5-6,TRBD1,.,TRBJ1-1,CASSIRGQGRGTEAFF,TGTGCCAGCAGTATCAGGGGACAGGGTAGAGGCACTGAAGCTTTCTTT
TRBV28,.,few,TRBJ1-2,CASSKQYGYTF,TGTGCCAGCAGTAAACAGTATGGCTACACCTTC
TRBV5-1,.,.,TRBJ2-2,CASKDPGNTGELFF,TGCGCCAGCAAAGATCCGGGTAACACCGGGGAGCTGTTTTTT
TRBV5-5,TRBD2,.,TRBJ2-7,CASSLREGRYEQYF,TGTGCCAGCAGCTTGCGGGAGGGCCGCTACGAGCAGTACTTC
TRBV5-1,.,.,TRBJ2-7,CASSLGGFSSYEQYF,TGCGCCAGCAGCTTGGGCGGGTTCAGCTCCTACGAGCAGTACTTC
TRBV18,.,.,TRBJ2-3,CASSPAAMPSTDTQYF,TGTGCCAGCTCACCAGCGGCTATGCCTAGCACAGATACGCAGTATTTT
TRBV2,TRBD1,.,TRBJ2-4,CASSPFGQVNIQYF,TGTGCCAGCAGCCCGTTCGGACAGGTTAACATTCAGTACTTC
TRBV6-1,TRBD1,.,TRBJ1-2,CASSESGRGLDGYTF,TGTGCCAGCAGTGAATCCGGCAGGGGGCTGGATGGCTACACCTTC
TRBV29-1,.,once,TRBJ2-2,CSVSAGTGSGELFF,TGCAGCGTCAGTGCTGGAACAGGGTCCGGGGAGCTGTTTTTT
TRBV3-1/TRBV3-2,.,once,TRBJ2-2,CASSQLAGGYTGELFF,TGTGCCAGCAGCCAGCTAGCTGGAGGATACACCGGGGAGCTGTTTTTT
TRBV5-4,TRBD1,.,TRBJ1-5,CASSPGTGSNQPQHF,TGTGCCAGCAGTCCCGGGACAGGGAGCAATCAGCCCCAGCATTTT
TRBV19,.,.,TRBJ2-3,CASSSSGGSDTQYF,TGTGCCAGTAGTTCCTCCGGAGGGTCAGATACGCAGTATTTT
TRBV2,TRBD2,.,TRBJ2-2,CASSGSSGRSTGELFF,TGTGCCAGCAGTGGATCGAGCGGGAGGTCCACCGGGGAGCTGTTTTTT
TRBV9,.,.,TRBJ2-1,CASSVAGSYNEQFF,TGTGCCAGCAGCGTAGCCGGCTCCTACAATGAGCAGTTCTTC
TRBV28,.,.,TRBJ2-7,CASSLWQSYEQYF,TGTGCCAGCAGTTTGTGGCAGTCCTACGAGCAGTACTTC
TRBV7-9,TRBD1,.,TRBJ2-7,CASSSPGQGVYEQYF,TGTGCCAGCAGTTCTCCGGGACAGGGGGTTTACGAGCAGTACTTC
TRBV19,TRBD1,.,TRBJ1-5,CASSSGTGVDQPQHF,TGTGCCAGTAGTAGCGGGACAGGGGTGGATCAGCCCCAGCATTTT
TRBV19,TRBD1,.,TRBJ1-2,CASSQGQAYVYGYTF,TGTGCCAGTAGTCAGGGACAGGCATATGTCTATGGCTACACCTTC
TRBV11-2,.,.,TRBJ2-2,CASSLNLGNTGELFF,TGTGCCAGCAGCTTAAATCTAGGGAACACCGGGGAGCTGTTTTTT